Listed here are 15 T cell receptor beta chains from one sample, sequenced in a study of blood T cell repertoires in COVID-19. Measured with immunoSEQ multiplex PCR; TCRdb has only the in-frame clones, and not every one. The sample yields approximately 90,000 clones, 75% to 85% seen once. Sequenced material: peripheral blood. All receptors come from a woman older than 75 with acute or convalescent COVID-19.

The V and J genes are TRBV5-1 and TRBJ2-3; 11 nucleotides line up with TRBD1. This CDR3 region has 14 residues. V gave up 4 bases and J gave up 5 bases; unmatched junction bases: 3. Germline CDR1 SGHRS, CDR2 YFSETQ. CDR3 DNA: TGCGCCAGCAGCGAGGGACAGGGGGTAGATACGCAGTATTTT. It is translated as CASSEGQGVDTQYF. Looking up the rest from reference TRBV5-1 and TRBJ2-3 gives the full variable domain: KAGVTQTPRYLIKTRGQQVTLSCSPISGHRSVSWYQQTPGQGLQFLFEYFSETQRNKGNFPGRFSGRQFSNSRSEMNVSTLELGDSALYLCASSEGQGVDTQYFGPGTRLTVL.

The chain recombines TRBV29-1 with TRBJ2-3; D gene uncertain. Germline V gives CDR1 SQVTM, CDR2 ANQGSEA. V gave up 1 base and J gave up 5 bases, with 10 bases separating them. This CDR3 region has 13 residues. CDR3 sequence reads: CSVEGPAGDTQYF. Written as DNA, the CDR3 is TGCAGCGTTGAAGGGCCCGCAGGAGATACGCAGTATTTT.

The rearrangement links TRBV6-2 or TRBV6-3 to TRBJ1-5; no definite D call. The CDR3 is made up of 14 amino acids. Germline assignment: CDR1 MNHEY and CDR2 SVGEGT. V was cut by 2 bases and J by 5 bases, with 10 bases left in between. The CDR3 region has the DNA TGTGCCAGCAGTTACGAGATCCCTTATCAGCCCCAGCATTTT. This encodes CASSYEIPYQPQHF.

The V gene is TRBV6-5, the J gene TRBJ2-2; D perhaps matches TRBD1 (5 bases). Germline values: CDR1 MNHEY, CDR2 SVGAGI. The ends were cut back, 1 base at V and 3 bases at J, with 12 bases in the middle. The CDR3 covers 16 residues. In DNA, the CDR3 is TGTGCCAGCAGTTACTGGTCAGGGTCAGACACCGGGGAGCTGTTTTTT. This translates into CASSYWSGSDTGELFF.

This clone has just one count. V usage is TRBV18 and J usage is TRBJ2-7, with a tentative D call TRBD1 (5 bases). The V and J ends lost 2 bases and 6 bases respectively, with 17 bases between them. This CDR3 spans 15 amino acids. The germline V gene has CDR1 KGHSH and CDR2 LQKENI. CDR3 protein: CASSPGHPLGREQYF. In DNA form, the CDR3 reads TGTGCCAGCTCACCAGGCCATCCTCTGGGGCGCGAGCAGTACTTC.

This rearrangement joins TRBV20-1 to TRBJ2-7; 10 bases fit TRBD2. The CDR3 totals 14 residues. Losses at the gene ends were 3 bases for V and 6 bases for J; bases not matched to a gene: 8. CDR1 is DFQATT, CDR2 SNEGSKA, per germline (reference sequence). DNA of the CDR3: TGCAGTGCTAGTGGTCTAGCGGGGGATCGCGAGCAGTACTTC. It specifies CSASGLAGDREQYF.

The rearrangement joins TRBV18 to TRBJ1-2; D is ambiguous. The CDR3 runs 13 residues. The V and J ends lost 4 bases and 3 bases respectively, with 9 bases between them. CDR1 and CDR2 (germline): KGHSH, LQKENI. This CDR3 is CASSQDLDYGYTF. In DNA, the CDR3 is TGTGCCAGCTCACAGGACTTGGACTATGGCTACACCTTC. Looking up the rest from reference TRBV18 and TRBJ1-2 gives the full variable domain: NAGVMQNPRHLVRRRGQEARLRCSPMKGHSHVYWYRQLPEEGLKFMVYLQKENIIDESGMPKERFSAEFPKEGPSILRIQQVVRGDSAAYFCASSQDLDYGYTFGSGTRLTVV.

The chain links TRBV7-2 to TRBJ1-5, with D unclear. Germline assignment: CDR1 SGHTA and CDR2 FQGNSA. Trimming left V 5 bases short and J 5 bases short, with 16 bases between. This CDR3 is 15 amino acids long. The chain's CDR3 is CASSKDSRAYQPQHF. CDR3 nucleotide sequence: TGTGCCAGCAGCAAGGACTCCCGAGCGTATCAGCCCCAGCATTTT.

The count of this clone is one. The V gene is TRBV12-3 or TRBV12-4, the J gene TRBJ1-5, with a weak D call TRBD1 (6 bases). The V and J ends lost 2 bases and 14 bases respectively, with 16 bases between them. The CDR3 contains 13 residues. The CDR3 here is CASSLMSGGREHF. The CDR3 bases are TGTGCCAGCAGTTTAATGTCGGGGGGCAGGGAGCATTTT.

This clone has more than one count but fewer than ten. The chain combines TRBV5-4 with TRBJ1-5, with D hard to call. CDR1 and CDR2 (germline): SGHNT, YYREEE (reference sequence). Trimming left V 4 bases short and J 4 bases short, with 9 bases between. This CDR3 comprises 13 residues. The CDR3 sequence: CASSTDWNQPQHF. The CDR3 bases are TGTGCCAGCAGCACTGACTGGAATCAGCCCCAGCATTTT.

The J gene is TRBJ1-2, the V gene TRBV11-2; TRBD1 aligns across 7 bases. V dropped 6 bases and J dropped 7; count of bases not matched to a gene: 14. The CDR3 consists of 15 residues. CDR1 and CDR2 (germline): SGHAT, FQNNGV. CDR3 sequence: CASSHRDSPSFGYTF. In DNA, the CDR3 is TGTGCCAGCAGTCACCGGGACAGCCCTTCCTTTGGCTACACCTTC.

The chain carries TRBV27 and TRBJ1-2; no firm D call. The germline V and J ends were trimmed by 5 bases and 5 bases, with 15 bases remaining between them. Germline V gene lookup returns CDR1 MNHEY and CDR2 SMNVEV (reference sequence). The CDR3 has 14 amino acids. CDR3 sequence reads: CASSPKSSGYGYTF. The CDR3 bases are TGTGCCAGCAGTCCTAAATCATCAGGATATGGCTACACCTTC.

The rearrangement joins TRBV24-1 to TRBJ2-3; 8 bases fit TRBD1. Per germline, CDR1 KGHDR and CDR2 SFDVKD. The CDR3 spans 14 residues. Trimming at V came to 2 bases and at J to 5 bases, leaving 2 bases not matched to a gene. This chain's CDR3 is CATSDSDRVDTQYF. CDR3 nucleotide sequence: TGTGCCACCAGTGATTCGGACAGGGTAGATACGCAGTATTTT.

The chain uses TRBV7-8 and TRBJ2-3, with 7 bases lining up with TRBD2. After removal of 9 bases from V and 2 bases from J, the junction contained 11 bases not matched to a gene. Germline values: CDR1 SGHVS, CDR2 FQNEAQ. CDR3 length: 15 residues. The CDR3 DNA sequence: TGTGCCAGTACGCCCGGCGGGGGTCCCACAGATACGCAGTATTTT. Translation gives CASTPGGGPTDTQYF.

A few counts support this clone. The chain joins TRBV2 to TRBJ2-1; weak D call: TRBD2 (5 bases). This CDR3 contains 15 residues. Germline V gene data show CDR1 as SNHLY and CDR2 as FYNNEI. V was trimmed by 3 bases and J by 6 bases, leaving 15 bases between them. The CDR3 region is CASSEIHRRGNEQFF. DNA of the CDR3: TGTGCCAGCAGTGAGATCCACCGCCGGGGCAATGAGCAGTTCTTC.